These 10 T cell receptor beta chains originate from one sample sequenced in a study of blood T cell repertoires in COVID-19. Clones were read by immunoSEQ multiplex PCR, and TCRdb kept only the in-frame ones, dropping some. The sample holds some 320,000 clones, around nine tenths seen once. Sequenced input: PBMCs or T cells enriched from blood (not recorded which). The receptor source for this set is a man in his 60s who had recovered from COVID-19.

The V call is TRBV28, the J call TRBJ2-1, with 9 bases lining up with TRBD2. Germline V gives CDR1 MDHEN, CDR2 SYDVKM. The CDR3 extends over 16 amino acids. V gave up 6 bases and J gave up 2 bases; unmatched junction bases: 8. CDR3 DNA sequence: TGTGCCAGCAGCCTACTGACTAGCGGAACCTACAATGAGCAGTTCTTC. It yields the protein CASSLLTSGTYNEQFF.

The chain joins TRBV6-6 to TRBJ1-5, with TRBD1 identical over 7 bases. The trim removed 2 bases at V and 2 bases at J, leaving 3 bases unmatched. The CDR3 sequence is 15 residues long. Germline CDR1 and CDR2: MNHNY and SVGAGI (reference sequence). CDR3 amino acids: CASSYGRGGNQPQHF. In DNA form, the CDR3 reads TGTGCCAGCAGTTACGGCAGGGGGGGCAATCAGCCCCAGCATTTT.

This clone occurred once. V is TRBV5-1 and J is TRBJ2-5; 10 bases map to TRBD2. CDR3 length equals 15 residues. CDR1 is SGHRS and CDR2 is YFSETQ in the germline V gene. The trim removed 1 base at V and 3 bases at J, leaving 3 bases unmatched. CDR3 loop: CASSLSGRGKETQYF. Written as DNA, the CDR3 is TGCGCCAGCAGCTTGAGCGGGAGGGGTAAAGAGACCCAGTACTTC.

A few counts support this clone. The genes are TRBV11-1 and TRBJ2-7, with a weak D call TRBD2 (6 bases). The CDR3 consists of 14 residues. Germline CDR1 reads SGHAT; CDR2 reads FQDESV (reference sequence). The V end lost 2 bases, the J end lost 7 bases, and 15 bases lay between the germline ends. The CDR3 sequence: CASSLRVGSGEQYF. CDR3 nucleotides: TGTGCCAGCAGCTTACGGGTCGGGAGCGGAGAGCAGTACTTC.

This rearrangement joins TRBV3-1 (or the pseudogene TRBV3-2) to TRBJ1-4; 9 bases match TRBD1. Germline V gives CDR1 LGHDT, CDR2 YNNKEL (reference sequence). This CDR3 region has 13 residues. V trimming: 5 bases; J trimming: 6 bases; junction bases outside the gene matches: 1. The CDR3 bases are TGTGCCAGCAGCTGGACAGGGGATGAAAAACTGTTTTTT. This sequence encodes CASSWTGDEKLFF.

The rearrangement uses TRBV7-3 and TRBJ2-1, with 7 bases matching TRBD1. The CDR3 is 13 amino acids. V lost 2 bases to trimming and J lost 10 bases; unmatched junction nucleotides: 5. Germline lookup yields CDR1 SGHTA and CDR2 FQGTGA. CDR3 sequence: CASSLDRAGEQFF. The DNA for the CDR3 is TGTGCCAGCAGCTTAGACAGGGCTGGGGAGCAGTTCTTC.

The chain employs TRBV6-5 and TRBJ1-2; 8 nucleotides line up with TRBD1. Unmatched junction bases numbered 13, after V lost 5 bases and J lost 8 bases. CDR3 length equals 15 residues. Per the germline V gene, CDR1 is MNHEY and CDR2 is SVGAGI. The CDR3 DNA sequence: TGTGCCAGCAGTCCGCAGGGGGCCGTCGTTCGAGGCTACACCTTC. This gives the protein CASSPQGAVVRGYTF.

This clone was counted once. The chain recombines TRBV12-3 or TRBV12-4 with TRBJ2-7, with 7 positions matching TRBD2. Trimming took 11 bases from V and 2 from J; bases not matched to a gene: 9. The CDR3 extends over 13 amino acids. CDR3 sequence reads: CAPRVGGAYEQYF. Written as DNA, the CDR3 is TGTGCCCCTCGGGTGGGGGGGGCCTACGAGCAGTACTTC.

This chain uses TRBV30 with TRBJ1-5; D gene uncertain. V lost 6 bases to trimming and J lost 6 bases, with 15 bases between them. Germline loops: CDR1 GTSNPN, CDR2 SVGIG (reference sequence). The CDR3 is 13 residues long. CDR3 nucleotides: TGTGCCTGTGGCAGGTTGGAAGGTCAGCCCCAGCATTTT. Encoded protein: CACGRLEGQPQHF.

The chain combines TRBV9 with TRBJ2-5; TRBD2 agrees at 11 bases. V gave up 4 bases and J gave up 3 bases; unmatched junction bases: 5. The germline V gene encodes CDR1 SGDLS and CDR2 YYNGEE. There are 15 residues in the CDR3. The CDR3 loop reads CASSRSLAGEETQYF. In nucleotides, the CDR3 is TGTGCCAGCAGCCGGTCACTAGCGGGGGAAGAGACCCAGTACTTC.